This T cell receptor beta chain was recorded in a study of beta chain features in type 1 diabetes. Study observations and caveats: The question of HLA type influencing TCRB rearrangement was one that remained unresolved here. Lower insertion and higher deletion counts appeared at VDJ junctions in type 1 diabetes patients. Compared to healthy donors, patients appeared to have naive, central memory and Treg TCRB repertoires that were more alike.

The CDR3 runs to 13 residues. CDR1 and CDR2 (germline): GTSNPN, SVGIG (reference sequence). V lost 5 bases and J 0 bases, leaving 8 bases between the germline ends. TCRB transcripts that were expressed got sequenced, as all of the isolated RNA had been reverse transcribed. Profiling relied on immunoSEQ multiplex PCR, and the TCRdb table lists in-frame clones only, not all of them. Here the sample spans 150,000 to 190,000 clones, about 8.1% being singletons. On average, the one heparinised blood draw given by each donor was approximately 0.12 L. This clone was seen only a few times. Its matching antigen is unknown.

The clonotype comes from a man in his late teens or twenties in good health. The sequenced sample was central memory CD4+ T cells from blood. The chain recombines TRBV30 with TRBJ1-5; D not certain. CDR3 coding DNA: TGTGCCTGGGGACGGGATAGCAATCAGCCCCAGCATTTT. Its protein is CAWGRDSNQPQHF.